This entry lists 12 T cell receptor beta chains sequenced from one sample in a study of cytomegalovirus exposure and HLA in healthy donors. Clones were sequenced by immunoSEQ multiplex PCR, and TCRdb holds only the in-frame ones, with some missing. The table lists about 250,000 clones, 85% to 90% of them singletons, with 2.5% to 3% in the top ten. The specimen sequenced was PBMCs. These receptors came from a young man in good health and CMV-seronegative.

V usage is TRBV5-1 and J usage is TRBJ1-2, with a possible D match to TRBD1 (6 bases). The germline CDR1 and CDR2 sequences are SGHRS and YFSETQ. Trimming shortened V by 6 bases and J by 2 bases, and 14 bases separated the two germline ends. The CDR3 is made up of 14 amino acids. CDR3 amino acids: CASNRGGPNYGYTF. CDR3 DNA sequence: TGCGCCAGCAACCGCGGGGGCCCCAACTATGGCTACACCTTC.

The chain combines TRBV18 with TRBJ2-3; D may be TRBD2 (6 bases). Trimming took off 6 bases at V and 0 bases at J, with 13 bases between the two ends. From germline, CDR1 is KGHSH and CDR2 LQKENI. This CDR3 contains 15 residues. CDR3: CASSLSGESTDTQYF. In DNA, the CDR3 is TGTGCCAGCTCCCTTAGCGGAGAAAGCACAGATACGCAGTATTTT.

The rearrangement joins TRBV28 to TRBJ2-7; 12 nucleotides agree with TRBD1. J was trimmed by 5 bases and V by 2 bases; bases with no gene match: 4. The CDR3 is made up of 15 amino acids. Germline CDR1 MDHEN, CDR2 SYDVKM. Written as DNA, the CDR3 is TGTGCCAGCAGTTTAGGGACAGGGGGCATTGACGAGCAGTACTTC. Translated: CASSLGTGGIDEQYF.

This chain uses TRBV5-1 with TRBJ1-1, with 7 nucleotides matching TRBD1. V shed 4 bases, J shed 1 base, and the junction held 7 bases outside the gene matches. This CDR3 is 15 amino acids long. Germline lookup yields CDR1 SGHRS and CDR2 YFSETQ. CDR3 nucleotides: TGCGCCAGCAGCCAGGGGACAGCGGCGAACACTGAAGCTTTCTTT. Translating gives CASSQGTAANTEAFF.

The chain has TRBV5-4 and TRBJ2-7; 8 positions agree with TRBD2. Germline V gives CDR1 SGHNT, CDR2 YYREEE (reference sequence). The CDR3 is 15 residues long. J was trimmed by 6 bases and V by 3 bases; bases with no gene match: 11. The chain's CDR3 is CASSYRGGPPREQYF. DNA for the CDR3: TGTGCCAGCAGCTACCGGGGGGGTCCCCCTCGCGAGCAGTACTTC.

The chain employs TRBV28 and TRBJ1-4; TRBD1 agrees at 8 bases. CDR3 length: 15 amino acids. Germline V gives CDR1 MDHEN, CDR2 SYDVKM. V gave up 4 bases and J gave up 10 bases; unmatched junction bases: 11. The chain's CDR3 is CASSSGTGPWGKLFF. CDR3 coding DNA: TGTGCCAGCAGTTCCGGGACAGGCCCCTGGGGAAAACTGTTTTTT.

This chain links TRBV10-3 with TRBJ1-6; unclear D gene. CDR3 length: 13 residues. V gave up 6 bases and J gave up 7 bases, with 10 bases separating them. The germline V gene encodes CDR1 ENHRY and CDR2 SYGVKD. The CDR3, as DNA: TGTGCCATCAGCCTGACACCCAATTCACCCCTCCACTTT. Translating gives CAISLTPNSPLHF.

This clone has a handful of counts. The gene calls are TRBV28 and TRBJ2-5; possibly TRBD2 for D (5 bases). Germline assignment: CDR1 MDHEN and CDR2 SYDVKM. CDR3 size: 13 residues. The V gene lost 5 bases and the J gene lost 5 bases, with 12 bases spanning the gap. The CDR3 DNA reads TGTGCCAGCAGTCCCGGCTGGGAGGAGACCCAGTACTTC. Its translation is CASSPGWEETQYF. Variable domain in full (rest from reference TRBV28 and TRBJ2-5): DVKVTQSSRYLVKRTGEKVFLECVQDMDHENMFWYRQDPGLGLRLIYFSYDVKMKEKGDIPEGYSVSREKKERFSLILESASTNQTSMYLCASSPGWEETQYFGPGTRLLVL.

J is TRBJ2-3 and V is TRBV11-3; D not certain. V was shortened by 3 bases and J by 8 bases, with 9 bases between the two germline ends. CDR3 size: 12 residues. CDR1 is SGHNT, CDR2 YENEEA, per germline. CDR3 residues: CASSFRRGTQYF. CDR3 bases: TGTGCCAGCAGCTTTCGCCGCGGTACGCAGTATTTT.

V usage is TRBV4-1 and J usage is TRBJ2-7; D is possibly TRBD2 (6 bases). The CDR3 is 15 residues long. V was shortened by 0 bases and J by 2 bases, with 11 bases between the two germline ends. Looked up from germline, CDR1 is MGHRA and CDR2 is YSYEKL. The chain's CDR3 is CASSQDRDSTYEQYF. CDR3 nucleotide sequence: TGCGCCAGCAGCCAAGATCGGGACTCAACCTACGAGCAGTACTTC.

V is TRBV4-2 and J is TRBJ1-2, with no clear D. The CDR3 has 15 amino acids. Trimming removed 2 bases at V and 3 bases at J, with 13 bases between. Germline values: CDR1 LGHNA, CDR2 YNFKEQ. CDR3 loop: CASSQRGYEDYGYTF. The CDR3 nucleotides are TGTGCCAGCAGCCAACGAGGGTATGAGGACTATGGCTACACCTTC.

The rearrangement links TRBV2 to TRBJ2-7; 9 positions agree with TRBD2. Germline V gene lookup returns CDR1 SNHLY and CDR2 FYNNEI. CDR3 size: 13 residues. Losses at the gene ends were 7 bases for V and 6 bases for J; bases not matched to a gene: 7. The CDR3 is CASKASGDSEQYF. The CDR3 DNA reads as TGTGCCAGCAAAGCTAGCGGGGACTCCGAGCAGTACTTC.